These T cell receptor beta chains were read from a single sample in a study of blood T cell dynamics during melanoma immunotherapy. The assay was immunoSEQ multiplex PCR, and TCRdb's table has in-frame clones only and misses some. The data show 10,000 to 12,000 clones, about 88% seen once. The sequenced sample was blood, obtained from a patient treated with checkpoint blockade. These receptors were obtained from a human donor with melanoma. Each CDR3 is given with its conserved first and last residue. D genes are given only for firm matches. Size is omitted from some rows. Given values are once, few, many or a class for expanded clones.

v_call: TRBV4-2
clone_size: few
d_call: TRBD2
j_call: TRBJ2-3
cdr3_aa: CASSQDASGGARADTQYF
cdr3_nt: TGTGCCAGCAGCCAAGACGCTAGCGGGGGGGCCCGGGCAGATACGCAGTATTTT

v_call: TRBV19
clone_size: few
d_call: NA
j_call: TRBJ2-5
cdr3_aa: CASSMDFQETQYF
cdr3_nt: TGTGCCAGTAGTATGGACTTCCAAGAGACCCAGTACTTC

v_call: TRBV2
clone_size: NA
d_call: NA
j_call: TRBJ2-5
cdr3_aa: CASSVRGGETQYF
cdr3_nt: TGTGCCAGCAGTGTGAGGGGTGGAGAGACCCAGTACTTC

v_call: TRBV7-8
clone_size: NA
d_call: TRBD1
j_call: TRBJ1-1
cdr3_aa: CASSPTTGQRNTEAFF
cdr3_nt: TGTGCCAGCAGCCCTACGACGGGACAGCGGAACACTGAAGCTTTCTTT

v_call: TRBV20-1
clone_size: NA
d_call: NA
j_call: TRBJ1-1
cdr3_aa: CSAQPRAEAFF
cdr3_nt: TGCAGTGCCCAACCGCGGGCTGAAGCTTTCTTT

v_call: TRBV7-9
clone_size: NA
d_call: TRBD2
j_call: TRBJ2-5
cdr3_aa: CAGIGLAQETQYF
cdr3_nt: TGTGCCGGAATTGGACTAGCGCAAGAGACCCAGTACTTC

v_call: TRBV11-2
clone_size: NA
d_call: NA
j_call: TRBJ1-1
cdr3_aa: CASSLAGGPEAFF
cdr3_nt: TGTGCCAGCAGCTTAGCCGGCGGGCCTGAAGCTTTCTTT

v_call: TRBV13
clone_size: NA
d_call: NA
j_call: TRBJ2-3
cdr3_aa: CASSLGSGVQDTQYF
cdr3_nt: TGTGCCAGCAGCTTAGGATCCGGGGTCCAAGATACGCAGTATTTT

v_call: TRBV14
clone_size: NA
d_call: TRBD2
j_call: TRBJ2-7
cdr3_aa: CASSPSGSISYEQYF
cdr3_nt: TGTGCCAGCAGCCCTAGCGGATCTATCTCCTACGAGCAGTACTTC

v_call: TRBV5-1
clone_size: NA
d_call: NA
j_call: TRBJ2-7
cdr3_aa: CASSSGREDTYEQYF
cdr3_nt: TGCGCCAGCAGCTCGGGCAGGGAAGACACCTACGAGCAGTACTTC

v_call: TRBV5-4
clone_size: NA
d_call: NA
j_call: TRBJ2-2
cdr3_aa: CASSLGVSAPGTGELFF
cdr3_nt: TGTGCCAGCAGCTTGGGGGTGTCGGCCCCTGGGACCGGGGAGCTGTTTTTT

v_call: TRBV6-4
clone_size: NA
d_call: NA
j_call: TRBJ2-3
cdr3_aa: CASSYRVTDTQYF
cdr3_nt: TGTGCCAGCAGTTACAGGGTCACAGATACGCAGTATTTT

v_call: TRBV27
clone_size: NA
d_call: NA
j_call: TRBJ2-7
cdr3_aa: CASSFVTSAIEQYF
cdr3_nt: TGTGCCAGCAGTTTTGTGACTAGTGCTATCGAGCAGTACTTC

v_call: TRBV6-5
clone_size: NA
d_call: NA
j_call: TRBJ1-1
cdr3_aa: CASSYSRGGTEAFF
cdr3_nt: TGTGCCAGCAGTTACTCCCGGGGCGGCACTGAAGCTTTCTTT

v_call: TRBV21-1
clone_size: NA
d_call: NA
j_call: TRBJ2-7
cdr3_aa: CASSMAAGGPRRHYEQYF
cdr3_nt: TGTGCCAGCAGCATGGCAGCCGGGGGCCCACGACGTCACTACGAGCAGTACTTC

v_call: TRBV15
clone_size: once
d_call: NA
j_call: TRBJ2-7
cdr3_aa: CATSISSGGMAYEQYF
cdr3_nt: TGTGCCACCAGCATTTCCTCCGGGGGAATGGCCTACGAGCAGTACTTC

v_call: TRBV15
clone_size: NA
d_call: NA
j_call: TRBJ1-6
cdr3_aa: CATSRGQPSPLHF
cdr3_nt: TGTGCCACCAGCAGAGGACAGCCTTCACCCCTCCACTTT

v_call: TRBV7-2
clone_size: few
d_call: TRBD1
j_call: TRBJ1-5
cdr3_aa: CASSSGQGLQPQHF
cdr3_nt: TGTGCCAGCAGCTCCGGACAGGGACTCCAGCCCCAGCATTTT

v_call: TRBV27
clone_size: NA
d_call: TRBD1
j_call: TRBJ2-1
cdr3_aa: CASRGDRAYNEQFF
cdr3_nt: TGTGCCAGCAGGGGAGACAGGGCCTACAATGAGCAGTTCTTC

v_call: TRBV6-5
clone_size: NA
d_call: NA
j_call: TRBJ1-1
cdr3_aa: CASSYSAGRGTEAFF
cdr3_nt: TGTGCCAGCAGTTACTCGGCGGGGAGGGGAACTGAAGCTTTCTTT

v_call: TRBV30
clone_size: NA
d_call: NA
j_call: TRBJ2-5
cdr3_aa: CAWGAGTRETQYF
cdr3_nt: TGTGCCTGGGGCGCCGGGACGAGGGAGACCCAGTACTTC

v_call: TRBV7-9
clone_size: NA
d_call: NA
j_call: TRBJ2-5
cdr3_aa: CASSFGGAVKETQYF
cdr3_nt: TGTGCCAGCAGCTTCGGCGGGGCGGTCAAGGAGACCCAGTACTTC

v_call: TRBV27
clone_size: NA
d_call: NA
j_call: TRBJ2-7
cdr3_aa: CASSLYQGYEQYF
cdr3_nt: TGTGCCAGCAGTTTATACCAGGGCTACGAGCAGTACTTC

v_call: TRBV5-1
clone_size: NA
d_call: NA
j_call: TRBJ1-2
cdr3_aa: CASSLEGSGGYTF
cdr3_nt: TGCGCCAGCAGCTTGGAGGGCAGTGGAGGCTACACCTTC

v_call: TRBV5-1
clone_size: once
d_call: TRBD2
j_call: TRBJ2-7
cdr3_aa: CASSLEGGSIRYEQYF
cdr3_nt: TGCGCCAGCAGCTTGGAGGGAGGGAGCATTCGATACGAGCAGTACTTC

v_call: TRBV27
clone_size: NA
d_call: NA
j_call: TRBJ2-7
cdr3_aa: CASRSGYEQYF
cdr3_nt: TGTGCCAGCAGGTCCGGCTACGAGCAGTACTTC

v_call: TRBV19
clone_size: few
d_call: NA
j_call: TRBJ1-5
cdr3_aa: CASSMGGAGNQPQHF
cdr3_nt: TGTGCCAGTAGTATGGGAGGGGCCGGCAATCAGCCCCAGCATTTT

v_call: TRBV7-2
clone_size: NA
d_call: NA
j_call: TRBJ1-2
cdr3_aa: CASSPDRGYTF
cdr3_nt: TGTGCCAGCAGCCCGGACCGGGGCTACACCTTC

v_call: TRBV7-9
clone_size: NA
d_call: NA
j_call: TRBJ2-3
cdr3_aa: CASSIGLRTDTQYF
cdr3_nt: TGTGCCAGCAGCATTGGCTTACGCACAGATACGCAGTATTTT

v_call: TRBV11-3
clone_size: NA
d_call: NA
j_call: TRBJ2-1
cdr3_aa: CASSPTGGAGIYNEQFF
cdr3_nt: TGTGCCAGCAGCCCCACAGGTGGGGCAGGGATCTACAATGAGCAGTTCTTC

v_call: TRBV5-6
clone_size: NA
d_call: NA
j_call: TRBJ1-6
cdr3_aa: CASSQDPISYNSPLHF
cdr3_nt: TGTGCCAGCAGCCAAGACCCGATCTCCTATAATTCACCCCTCCACTTT

v_call: TRBV2
clone_size: NA
d_call: NA
j_call: TRBJ1-3
cdr3_aa: CASTSDMAGNTIYF
cdr3_nt: TGTGCCAGCACTTCGGACATGGCTGGAAACACCATATATTTT

v_call: TRBV7-2
clone_size: NA
d_call: NA
j_call: TRBJ2-7
cdr3_aa: CASSLEIGRYEQYF
cdr3_nt: TGTGCCAGCAGCTTAGAGATAGGGAGGTACGAGCAGTACTTC

v_call: TRBV7-9
clone_size: NA
d_call: NA
j_call: TRBJ1-5
cdr3_aa: CASSLSNNQPQHF
cdr3_nt: TGTGCCAGCAGCTTAAGTAACAATCAGCCCCAGCATTTT

v_call: TRBV6-5
clone_size: NA
d_call: TRBD2
j_call: TRBJ2-1
cdr3_aa: CASSSGGPWNEQFF
cdr3_nt: TGTGCCAGCAGTTCGGGGGGGCCCTGGAATGAGCAGTTCTTC

v_call: TRBV6-1
clone_size: NA
d_call: TRBD2
j_call: TRBJ2-3
cdr3_aa: CASSEDPLAGGPSTDTQYF
cdr3_nt: TGTGCCAGCAGTGAAGATCCCCTAGCGGGGGGCCCCAGCACAGATACGCAGTATTTT

v_call: TRBV25-1
clone_size: NA
d_call: TRBD1
j_call: TRBJ1-3
cdr3_aa: CASRDSSGNTIYF
cdr3_nt: TGTGCCAGTCGGGACAGCTCTGGAAACACCATATATTTT

v_call: TRBV5-1
clone_size: NA
d_call: NA
j_call: TRBJ2-2
cdr3_aa: CASSLAGADSTGELFF
cdr3_nt: TGCGCCAGCAGCTTGGCCGGGGCGGACTCCACCGGGGAGCTGTTTTTT

v_call: TRBV5-8
clone_size: NA
d_call: NA
j_call: TRBJ2-1
cdr3_aa: CASSFLTGRYNEQFF
cdr3_nt: TGTGCCAGCAGCTTTTTGACGGGCCGTTACAATGAGCAGTTCTTC

v_call: TRBV7-2
clone_size: NA
d_call: NA
j_call: TRBJ1-2
cdr3_aa: CASSLVPRRYTF
cdr3_nt: TGTGCCAGCAGCTTAGTTCCCAGGCGCTACACCTTC

v_call: TRBV5-6
clone_size: NA
d_call: TRBD2
j_call: TRBJ2-5
cdr3_aa: CASSLLSGGPETQYF
cdr3_nt: TGTGCCAGCAGCTTGCTGAGCGGGGGTCCCGAGACCCAGTACTTC

v_call: TRBV2
clone_size: NA
d_call: TRBD1
j_call: TRBJ2-2
cdr3_aa: CASRKQGANTGELFF
cdr3_nt: TGTGCCAGCAGGAAACAGGGGGCGAACACCGGGGAGCTGTTTTTT

v_call: TRBV7-2
clone_size: NA
d_call: TRBD1
j_call: TRBJ1-1
cdr3_aa: CASRGQGRGAEAFF
cdr3_nt: TGTGCCAGCAGGGGACAGGGGCGAGGTGCTGAAGCTTTCTTT

v_call: TRBV18
clone_size: NA
d_call: NA
j_call: TRBJ1-6
cdr3_aa: CASSGTENSPLHF
cdr3_nt: TGTGCCAGCTCTGGGACTGAGAATTCACCCCTCCACTTT

v_call: TRBV7-2
clone_size: NA
d_call: NA
j_call: TRBJ2-7
cdr3_aa: CASSWSGTGTLAYEQYF
cdr3_nt: TGTGCCAGCAGCTGGTCCGGGACCGGGACGCTGGCCTACGAGCAGTACTTC

v_call: TRBV10-3
clone_size: NA
d_call: NA
j_call: TRBJ2-4
cdr3_aa: CAISESTDKNIQYF
cdr3_nt: TGTGCCATCAGTGAGTCGACAGACAAAAACATTCAGTACTTC

v_call: TRBV18
clone_size: NA
d_call: TRBD1
j_call: TRBJ2-2
cdr3_aa: CASSPLGQGTGELFF
cdr3_nt: TGTGCCAGCTCACCATTGGGACAGGGGACCGGGGAGCTGTTTTTT

v_call: TRBV7-2
clone_size: NA
d_call: NA
j_call: TRBJ2-7
cdr3_aa: CASRASAITYEQYF
cdr3_nt: TGTGCCAGCAGAGCCAGCGCCATTACCTACGAGCAGTACTTC

v_call: TRBV6-5
clone_size: NA
d_call: TRBD2
j_call: TRBJ2-7
cdr3_aa: CASSRLAGSYEQYF
cdr3_nt: TGTGCCAGCAGCCGACTAGCGGGGTCCTACGAGCAGTACTTC

v_call: TRBV6-4
clone_size: NA
d_call: TRBD1
j_call: TRBJ1-1
cdr3_aa: CASRRTGNTEAFF
cdr3_nt: TGTGCCAGCAGGAGGACAGGGAACACTGAAGCTTTCTTT

v_call: TRBV18
clone_size: NA
d_call: TRBD1
j_call: TRBJ1-2
cdr3_aa: CASSPGGDSGNGYTF
cdr3_nt: TGTGCCAGCTCACCAGGTGGGGACAGCGGGAATGGCTACACCTTC

v_call: TRBV2
clone_size: NA
d_call: NA
j_call: TRBJ2-4
cdr3_aa: CASSGDGVNIQYF
cdr3_nt: TGTGCCAGCAGTGGGGACGGAGTAAACATTCAGTACTTC